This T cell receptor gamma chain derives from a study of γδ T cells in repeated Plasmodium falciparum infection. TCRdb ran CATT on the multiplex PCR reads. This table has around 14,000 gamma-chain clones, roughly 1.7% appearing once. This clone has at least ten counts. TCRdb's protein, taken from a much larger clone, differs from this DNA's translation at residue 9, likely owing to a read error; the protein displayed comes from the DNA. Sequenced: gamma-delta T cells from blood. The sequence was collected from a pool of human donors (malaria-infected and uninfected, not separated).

The CDR3 protein is CALWEVNKVLGKKIKVF. DNA of the CDR3: TGTGCCTTGTGGGAGGTGAATAAAGTGTTGGGCAAAAAAATCAAGGTATTT. This rearrangement joins TRGV9 to TRGJP. TCRdb leaves out the J gene; it was filled in here by matching the DNA to germline. J gave up 9 bases and V 0 bases, and 8 bases lay outside the gene matches. This CDR3 comprises 17 residues. Per the germline V gene, CDR1 is GITISATS and CDR2 is ISYDGTV (reference sequence).